This T cell receptor (beta chain) derives from a study of blood T cells in healthy people across ages. On the study more broadly: For every two T cells, template switching captured about one barcoded beta molecule.

Notes on the study in general: The study found TCR beta diversity correlated strongly with naive T cell percentage.

In this sample, this clonotype turned up a few times. Its specificity is not known. Alongside a J-beta primer mix, a sample-barcoded 5' primer served in a second PCR lasting about 7 to 11 cycles. A template-switch adaptor with 12 random nucleotides tagged each cDNA molecule. TCRdb fed the 5' RACE reads into MiXCR, producing one record per CDR3 protein. The sample holds 1,500,000 or so distinct CDR3 sequences, 35% to 45% seen once. PBMCs numbering at least 6.5 million were isolated per sample. CDR1 and CDR2 (germline): DFQATT, SNEGSKA (reference sequence). The CDR3 is made up of 16 amino acids. The junction had 8 bases not matched to a gene; V was cut back by 0 bases and J by 4 bases.

The source is a young woman in good health. The rearrangement links TRBV20-1 to TRBJ2-3, with 9 positions matching TRBD2. Sample: blood. For the CDR3, the DNA is TGCAGTGCTAGAGATGTGGCGGGGGGGCCCCCAGATACGCAGTATTTT. Translated: CSARDVAGGPPDTQYF.